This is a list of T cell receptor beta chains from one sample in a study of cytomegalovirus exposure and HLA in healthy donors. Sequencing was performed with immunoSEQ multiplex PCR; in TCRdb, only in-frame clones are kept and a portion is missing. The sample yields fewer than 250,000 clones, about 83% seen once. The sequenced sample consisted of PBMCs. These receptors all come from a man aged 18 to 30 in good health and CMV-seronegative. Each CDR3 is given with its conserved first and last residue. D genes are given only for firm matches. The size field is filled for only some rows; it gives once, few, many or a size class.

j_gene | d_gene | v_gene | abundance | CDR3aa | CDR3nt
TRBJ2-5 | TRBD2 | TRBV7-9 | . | CASSSPGLVYETQYF | TGTGCCAGCAGCTCACCCGGACTAGTGTACGAGACCCAGTACTTC
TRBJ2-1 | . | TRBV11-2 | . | CASSLGSGLYNEQFF | TGTGCCAGCAGCTTGGGGTCAGGGCTATACAATGAGCAGTTCTTC
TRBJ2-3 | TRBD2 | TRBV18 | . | CASSPISGSGDTQYF | TGTGCCAGCTCACCTATTAGCGGGAGTGGGGATACGCAGTATTTT
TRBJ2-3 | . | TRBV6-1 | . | CASSPSSGDTQYF | TGTGCCAGCAGCCCCTCTTCGGGGGATACGCAGTATTTT
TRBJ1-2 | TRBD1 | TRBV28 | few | CASSSRISGGYGYTF | TGTGCCAGCAGTTCGCGGATCTCAGGGGGCTATGGCTACACCTTC
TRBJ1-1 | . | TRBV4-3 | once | CASSQADAGTEAFF | TGCGCCAGCAGCCAAGCTGACGCGGGGACTGAAGCTTTCTTT
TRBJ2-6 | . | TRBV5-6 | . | CASSRSHAGANVLTF | TGTGCCAGCAGCAGGAGTCACGCCGGGGCCAACGTCCTGACTTTC
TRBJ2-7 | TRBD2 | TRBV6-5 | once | CASRPTSGRNEQYF | TGTGCCAGCAGGCCCACTAGCGGGAGGAACGAGCAGTACTTC
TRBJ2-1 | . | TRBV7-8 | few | CASSFRGRGVYEQFF | TGTGCCAGCAGCTTTAGGGGTCGCGGGGTCTATGAGCAGTTCTTC
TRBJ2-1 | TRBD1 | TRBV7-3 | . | CASSPQTGGHEQFF | TGTGCCAGCAGCCCCCAGACAGGGGGCCATGAGCAGTTCTTC
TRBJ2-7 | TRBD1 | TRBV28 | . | CASRTGVEQYF | TGTGCCAGCAGGACAGGGGTCGAGCAGTACTTC
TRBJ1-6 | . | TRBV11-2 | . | CASSFRADYNSPLHF | TGTGCCAGCAGCTTCAGGGCGGATTATAATTCACCCCTCCACTTT
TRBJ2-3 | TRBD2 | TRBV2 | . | CASKWGLAGLSSTDTQYF | TGTGCCAGCAAATGGGGGTTAGCGGGACTCTCCAGCACAGATACGCAGTATTTT
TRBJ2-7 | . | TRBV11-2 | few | CASSSGTRSYEQYF | TGTGCCAGCAGCTCTGGGACAAGATCCTACGAGCAGTACTTC
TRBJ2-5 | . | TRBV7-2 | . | CASSKDGSSHGTQYF | TGTGCCAGCAGCAAAGACGGGTCTAGCCATGGGACCCAGTACTTC
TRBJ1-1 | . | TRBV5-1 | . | CASSLGGLGQGTEAFF | TGCGCCAGCAGCTTGGGGGGACTAGGGCAAGGGACTGAAGCTTTCTTT
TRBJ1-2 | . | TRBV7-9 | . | CASNSPEGHYGYTF | TGTGCCAGCAACAGTCCCGAGGGCCACTATGGCTACACCTTC
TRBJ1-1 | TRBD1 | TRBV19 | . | CASSFQGATEAFF | TGTGCCAGTAGTTTTCAGGGGGCAACTGAAGCTTTCTTT
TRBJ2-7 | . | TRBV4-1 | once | CASSHQGSTYEQYF | TGCGCCAGCAGCCATCAGGGATCGACCTACGAGCAGTACTTC
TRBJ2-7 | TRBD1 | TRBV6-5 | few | CASSTTRTGNEQYF | TGTGCCAGCAGTACCACCCGGACAGGGAACGAGCAGTACTTC
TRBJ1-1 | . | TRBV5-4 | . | CASSLQANTEAFF | TGTGCCAGCAGCTTGCAGGCGAACACTGAAGCTTTCTTT
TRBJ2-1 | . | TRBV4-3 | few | CASSQARWSSYNEQFF | TGCGCCAGCAGCCAAGCGCGCTGGAGCTCCTACAATGAGCAGTTCTTC
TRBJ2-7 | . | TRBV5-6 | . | CASSLGQTYGQYF | TGTGCCAGCAGCTTGGGACAGACCTACGGGCAGTACTTC
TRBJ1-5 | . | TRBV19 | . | CASSPASPYSRQPQHF | TGTGCCAGTAGCCCAGCCTCTCCGTACTCCAGGCAGCCCCAGCATTTT
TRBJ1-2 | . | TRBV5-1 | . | CASSLNSENYGYTF | TGCGCCAGCAGCTTGAACAGTGAGAACTATGGCTACACCTTC
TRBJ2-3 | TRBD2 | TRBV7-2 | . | CASSRLAGGPHTQYF | TGTGCCAGCAGCCGACTAGCGGGAGGGCCACACACGCAGTATTTT
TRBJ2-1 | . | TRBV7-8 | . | CASSSKRTAGNEQFF | TGTGCCAGCAGCTCCAAGCGGACCGCTGGGAATGAGCAGTTCTTC
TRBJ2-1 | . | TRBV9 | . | CASSVGTAYNEQFF | TGTGCCAGCAGCGTGGGCACTGCCTACAATGAGCAGTTCTTC
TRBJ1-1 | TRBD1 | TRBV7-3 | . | CASSLGTGGRAFF | TGTGCCAGCAGCTTAGGGACAGGGGGGCGTGCTTTCTTT
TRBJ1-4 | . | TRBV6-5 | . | CASSYSVWTVNEKLFF | TGTGCCAGCAGTTACTCGGTCTGGACAGTTAATGAAAAACTGTTTTTT
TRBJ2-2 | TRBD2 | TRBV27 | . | CASSLLASGRGELFF | TGTGCCAGCAGTTTATTGGCTAGCGGCAGGGGGGAGCTGTTTTTT
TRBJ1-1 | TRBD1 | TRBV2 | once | CASRGQVTTEAFF | TGTGCCAGCAGAGGACAGGTCACGACTGAAGCTTTCTTT
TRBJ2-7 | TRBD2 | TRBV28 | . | CASSPPGEGNYEQYF | TGTGCCAGCAGCCCTCCGGGGGAGGGGAACTACGAGCAGTACTTC
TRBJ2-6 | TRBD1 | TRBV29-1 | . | CSVGQGAVSGANVLTF | TGCAGCGTTGGACAGGGGGCCGTTTCTGGGGCCAACGTCCTGACTTTC
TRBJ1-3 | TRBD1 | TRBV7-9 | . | CASSLQTGVSGNTIYF | TGTGCCAGCAGCTTACAGACAGGGGTCTCTGGAAACACCATATATTTT
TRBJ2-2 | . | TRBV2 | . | CASGTRAGGTTGELFF | TGTGCCAGTGGCACACGAGCTGGAGGAACCACCGGGGAGCTGTTTTTT
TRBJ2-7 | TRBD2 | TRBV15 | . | CATSRLAGGWVQQYF | TGTGCCACCAGCAGACTAGCGGGAGGATGGGTTCAGCAGTACTTC
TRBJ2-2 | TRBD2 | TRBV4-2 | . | CASSQRAGGPDTGELFF | TGTGCCAGCAGCCAACGGGCGGGAGGGCCCGACACCGGGGAGCTGTTTTTT
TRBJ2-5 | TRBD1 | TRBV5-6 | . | CASSWGTGIEATQYF | TGTGCCAGCAGCTGGGGGACAGGGATCGAGGCGACCCAGTACTTC